The 2 T cell receptor beta chains presented below share a single source sample, sequenced in a study of CD8 T cells in ankylosing spondylitis. Study results and limitations: Among TCR beta sequences, a motif of 7 to 9 highly homologous variants appeared characteristic of ankylosing spondylitis blood.

TCRdb fed the 5' RACE reads into MiXCR, producing one record per CDR3 protein. The sample includes hundreds of thousands of distinct CDR3 sequences, 15% to 20% of them seen just once. Their antigen targets remain unknown. The sequenced material came from blood, either unsorted or a sorted T cell fraction (not recorded which). The receptor source for this set is a male donor with ankylosing spondylitis.

The chain recombines TRBV27 with TRBJ2-5, with 10 positions matching TRBD2. J gave up 1 base and V 5 bases, and 7 bases lay outside the gene matches. Germline V CDR1 and CDR2: MNHEY, SMNVEV (reference sequence). The CDR3 has 16 amino acids. In DNA form, the CDR3 reads TGTGCCAGCAGTCGCTCGTGGACTAGCGGCCAAGAGACCCAGTACTTC. This encodes CASSRSWTSGQETQYF.

The chain uses TRBV6-2 or TRBV6-3 and TRBJ2-1; possibly TRBD1 for D (6 bases). CDR1 and CDR2 (germline): MNHEY, SVGEGT. There are 15 residues in the CDR3. The V end was cut by 4 bases, the J end by 2 bases, with 12 bases between. Here the CDR3 DNA reads TGTGCCAGCAGTTCGGCCGGGACACCCTACAATGAGCAGTTCTTC. Amino acid sequence: CASSSAGTPYNEQFF.